This record concerns one TCR beta chain sequence. Donors had localized lung adenocarcinoma, a non-small cell lung cancer. CDR3 length equals 14 residues. Germline CDR1 is KGHDR and CDR2 is SFDVKD. V dropped 5 bases and J dropped 6; count of bases not matched to a gene: 9. The sample belongs to a study of CD4 and CD8 cells across lung adenocarcinoma regions. TCRdb called the PCR reads again in MiXCR, with one record for every CDR3 protein. The data contain tens of thousands of distinct CDR3 sequences, around 50% of them singletons. The TCR was taken from a male donor with lung adenocarcinoma. The CD4 and CD8 labels of this study may be unreliable. The J gene is TRBJ2-7, the V gene TRBV24-1; TRBD2 aligns across 7 bases. Sample: CD4+ T cells from the center of a lung tumor. For the CDR3, the DNA is TGTGCCACCAGTGCCACTAGCGCGACCCGCGAGCAGTACTTC. Translation gives CATSATSATREQYF.